The T cell receptor (beta chain) under discussion was sequenced for a study of blood T cell repertoires in COVID-19. In germline, CDR1 is LGHNA, CDR2 YNFKEQ. Trimming shortened V by 2 bases and J by 5 bases, and 9 bases separated the two germline ends. The CDR3 is made up of 13 amino acids. Under the authors' procedure: Cell counts per sample came from amplifying reference gene primers. The table came from immunoSEQ multiplex PCR; TCRdb's copy has only in-frame clones and leaves some out. V, J and clone size were drawn from that table, and D and trimming were deduced from the DNA. The sample records approximately 3,200 clones, 93% being singletons.

The sequence was collected from a human donor in a cohort sampled during active COVID-19. V gene TRBV4-2 combines with J gene TRBJ2-5; TRBD2 might be the D (6 bases). Sequencing was performed on peripheral blood. CDR3 sequence reads: CASSQTSIETQYF. CDR3 sequence (DNA): TGTGCCAGCAGCCAAACTAGCATCGAGACCCAGTACTTC.